Each of the 25 T cell receptor beta chains below was sequenced from the same sample in a study of T-cell memory formation after mild COVID-19. TCRdb recomputed calls from the 5' RACE reads with MiXCR, one row per CDR3 protein. The data show roughly 620,000 distinct CDR3 sequences, with about a sixth seen just once and about 12% held by the top ten. Sequenced sample: PBMCs or a T cell subset sorted from them (not recorded which). All receptors derive from an adult woman who had mild COVID-19 (a few samples of this study predate the infection). Cell type and time point are not known.

For this clonotype: This likely comes from a read error, as the CDR3 has no conserved phenylalanine or tryptophan at its end. The limits of the CDR3 on the DNA are not certain, so only TCRdb's listed CDR3 is given. The chain uses TRBV7-9 and TRBJ1-1; whether TRBD1, the table's D call, matches the DNA was not checked. Per the germline V gene, CDR1 is SEHNR and CDR2 is FQNEAQ (reference sequence). The CDR3 totals 10 residues, both ends included. This chain's CDR3 is CASSLEKGDT.

This clonotype has just one count. The chain links TRBV12-3 or TRBV12-4 to TRBJ2-1, with 9 bases identical to TRBD1. V dropped 4 bases and J dropped 8; count of bases not matched to a gene: 6. The CDR3 consists of 14 residues. The DNA for the CDR3 is TGTGCCAGCAGTTCAACTACAGGGGGCTATGAGCAGTTCTTC. As protein: CASSSTTGGYEQFF.

This clonotype was counted between two and nine times. The chain carries TRBV4-3 and TRBJ2-1; 9 bases map to TRBD1. From germline, CDR1 is LGHNA and CDR2 YSLEER. The CDR3 is 16 amino acids. V lost 3 bases to trimming and J lost 3 bases; unmatched junction nucleotides: 6. The CDR3, as DNA: TGCGCCAGCAGCCACCGGGGACAGGGATACTACAATGAGCAGTTCTTC. It specifies CASSHRGQGYYNEQFF.

The chain combines TRBV3-1 with TRBJ1-1, with D possibly being TRBD1 (6 bases). V was clipped by 1 base and J by 2 bases, with 14 bases between them. From germline, CDR1 is LGHDT and CDR2 YNNKEL (reference sequence). This CDR3 has 16 amino acids. In DNA, the CDR3 is TGTGCCAGCAGCCAAGGGCCAGGGGCCCGAAACACTGAAGCTTTCTTT. It yields the protein CASSQGPGARNTEAFF.

This clonotype was seen only a few times. This rearrangement joins TRBV4-1 to TRBJ1-2, with 10 bases aligning to TRBD1. Per the germline V gene, CDR1 is MGHRA and CDR2 is YSYEKL. The ends lost 4 bases at V and 2 bases at J; junction bases unmatched: 7. The CDR3 length is 16 residues. The DNA of the CDR3 is TGCGCCAGCAGCCGAGCTCCGGGACAGGGGAACTATGGCTACACCTTC. Translating it yields CASSRAPGQGNYGYTF.

The chain combines TRBV11-2 with TRBJ2-7, with D perhaps matching TRBD1 (5 bases). V dropped 6 bases and J dropped 3 bases, with 15 bases sitting between them. Germline-derived CDR1 and CDR2 are SGHAT and FQNNGV. This CDR3 has 14 amino acids. In DNA, the CDR3 is TGTGCCAGCAGGGGTTACAGGTCCTTCTACGAGCAGTACTTC. Protein sequence: CASRGYRSFYEQYF.

The V gene is TRBV7-9, the J gene TRBJ2-5, with D possibly being TRBD1 or TRBD2 (5 bases each). The CDR3 runs 17 residues. V lost 5 bases and J lost 0, with 19 bases in between. Per germline, CDR1 SEHNR and CDR2 FQNEAQ (reference sequence). The DNA for the CDR3 is TGTGCCAGCAGCGCCACCGGAGGACATAGGGACCAAGAGACCCAGTACTTC. Translated, it gives CASSATGGHRDQETQYF.

This clonotype has just a few counts. The V and J genes are TRBV24-1 and TRBJ1-1; D is ambiguous. This CDR3 has 11 amino acids. V lost 10 bases and J lost 6, with 11 bases in between. Per the germline V gene, CDR1 is KGHDR and CDR2 is SFDVKD. This chain's CDR3 is CATRFGAEAFF. In nucleotides, the CDR3 is TGTGCCACTCGATTCGGAGCTGAAGCTTTCTTT.

The table lists this clonotype with a few counts. V and J are TRBV30 and TRBJ2-7; 12 nucleotides line up with TRBD1. Germline CDR1 GTSNPN, CDR2 SVGIG (reference sequence). Trimming took 5 bases from V and 0 from J; bases not matched to a gene: 5. The CDR3 consists of 15 residues. The CDR3 nucleotides are TGTGCCTGGGGGGACAGGGGGCGAAGCTCCTACGAGCAGTACTTC. It specifies CAWGDRGRSSYEQYF. Using reference TRBV30 and TRBJ2-7 for the parts outside the CDR3, the full variable domain is SQTIHQWPATLVQPVGSPLSLECTVEGTSNPNLYWYRQAAGRGLQLLFYSVGIGQISSEVPQNLSASRPQDRQFILSSKKLLLSDSGFYLCAWGDRGRSSYEQYFGPGTRLTVT.

The V and J genes are TRBV20-1 and TRBJ2-3; D is unresolved. CDR1 DFQATT and CDR2 SNEGSKA come from the germline V gene (reference sequence). The CDR3 covers 15 residues. V shed 6 bases and J shed 7 bases, with 23 bases lying between them. CDR3: CSASGRDAFIYTQYF. CDR3 DNA sequence: TGCAGTGCGAGTGGCAGAGACGCGTTCATATATACGCAGTATTTT.

The J gene is TRBJ2-1, the V gene TRBV7-2; D not certain. The V end was cut by 2 bases, the J end by 11 bases, with 16 bases between. CDR3 length: 14 amino acids. The germline V gene encodes CDR1 SGHTA and CDR2 FQGNSA. CDR3 DNA: TGTGCCAGCAGCTTACCCCGACGGTCGCGGAAGCAGTTCTTC. Translating it yields CASSLPRRSRKQFF.

There are many counts of this clonotype. V and J are TRBV7-9 and TRBJ2-7, with D hard to call. This CDR3 comprises 13 residues. The V gene's germline CDR1 is SEHNR and CDR2 FQNEAQ (reference sequence). Trimming removed 5 bases at V and 1 base at J, with 9 bases between. The CDR3 region is CASSATSSYEQYF. CDR3 sequence (DNA): TGTGCCAGCAGCGCGACGAGTTCCTACGAGCAGTACTTC.

V usage is TRBV20-1 and J usage is TRBJ1-1; TRBD1 matches at 7 bases. Trimming took 6 bases from V and 1 from J; bases not matched to a gene: 5. The CDR3 sequence is 13 residues long. CDR1 is DFQATT and CDR2 is SNEGSKA in the germline V gene (reference sequence). CDR3 sequence reads: CSARGQPNTEAFF. The CDR3 bases are TGCAGTGCAAGGGGACAGCCGAACACTGAAGCTTTCTTT.

This sequence joins TRBV2 and TRBJ1-4; the D is unclear. Germline CDR1 is SNHLY and CDR2 is FYNNEI. The V end was cut by 7 bases, the J end by 7 bases, with 7 bases between. This CDR3 spans 11 amino acids. CDR3 protein: CASTRSEKLFF. The CDR3 coding sequence is TGTGCCAGCACGAGGAGTGAAAAACTGTTTTTT.

In its sample, this clonotype was seen a few times. The chain links TRBV4-2 to TRBJ2-6; D uncertain. The CDR3 loop spans 14 amino acids. V dropped 4 bases and J dropped 2 bases, with 6 bases sitting between them. CDR1 LGHNA and CDR2 YNFKEQ come from the germline V gene. The CDR3 DNA follows: TGTGCCAGCAGCCGAGGAGCTGGGGCCAACGTCCTGACTTTC. Encoded protein: CASSRGAGANVLTF.

This CDR3 reads CASSLIGRLNTGELFF. CDR3 bases: TGTGCCAGCAGTTTAATCGGGAGACTGAACACCGGGGAGCTGTTTTTT. The chain employs TRBV27 and TRBJ2-2; a weak D match, TRBD2 (6 bases). Germline V gene sequence: CDR1 MNHEY, CDR2 SMNVEV (reference sequence). Trimming took off 2 bases at V and 1 base at J, with 11 bases between the two ends. The CDR3 runs 16 residues.

The chain is built from TRBV27 and TRBJ1-1, with D unclear. There are 18 residues in the CDR3. Per the germline V gene, CDR1 is MNHEY and CDR2 is SMNVEV (reference sequence). Trimming cost V 6 bases and J 2 bases, with 25 bases left between them. CDR3 region: CASRLVFSGEKLNTEAFF. CDR3 in DNA: TGTGCCAGCAGACTCGTCTTCAGCGGGGAAAAGTTAAACACTGAAGCTTTCTTT.

V usage is TRBV12-3 or TRBV12-4 and J usage is TRBJ1-2; 9 positions agree with TRBD1. V gave up 2 bases and J gave up 3 bases; unmatched junction bases: 1. The CDR3 loop spans 14 amino acids. The CDR3 bases are TGTGCCAGCAGTTTAACAGGGGGCTACTATGGCTACACCTTC. It translates to CASSLTGGYYGYTF.

This chain links TRBV4-1 with TRBJ1-1, with 11 bases matching TRBD1. V shed 4 bases, J shed 5 bases, and the junction held 6 bases outside the gene matches. The germline gives CDR1 MGHRA, CDR2 YSYEKL. CDR3 length equals 15 residues. The CDR3 spells CASSLRDRGETEAFF. In DNA, the CDR3 is TGCGCCAGCAGCCTCCGGGACAGGGGGGAAACTGAAGCTTTCTTT.

The V gene is TRBV6-5, the J gene TRBJ2-1; D uncertain. This CDR3 is 14 amino acids long. Germline CDR1 is MNHEY and CDR2 is SVGAGI. Trimming pared 6 bases from V and 0 bases from J, leaving 9 bases between. DNA of the CDR3: TGTGCCAGCAGATGGAGAAGCTCCTACAATGAGCAGTTCTTC. Encoded protein: CASRWRSSYNEQFF.

This clonotype was picked up a small number of times. The chain combines TRBV6-1 with TRBJ1-1; possibly TRBD1 for D (6 bases). Deletions cut 4 bases from V and 8 bases from J, with 20 bases between. Germline V gene sequence: CDR1 MNHNS, CDR2 SASEGT. This CDR3 has 15 residues. The CDR3 bases are TGTGCCAGCAGTGGACCCACAGACGGGGGCTCAGAAGCTTTCTTT. Translating gives CASSGPTDGGSEAFF.

V and J are TRBV7-6 and TRBJ2-5, with D tentatively TRBD2 (6 bases). With 4 bases removed from V and 5 bases from J, the gap between germline ends came to 20 bases. Germline V CDR1 and CDR2: SGHVS, FNYEAQ. This CDR3 is built from 16 residues. The CDR3 region is CASSSRRDLSGETQYF. The DNA for the CDR3 is TGTGCCAGCAGCTCCCGCCGGGACTTGAGCGGGGAGACCCAGTACTTC.

This clonotype showed up many times. The V gene is TRBV7-9, the J gene TRBJ1-4; maybe TRBD1 (5 bases). The V end lost 5 bases, the J end lost 5 bases, and 9 bases lay between the germline ends. The CDR3 has 13 amino acids. The germline gives CDR1 SEHNR, CDR2 FQNEAQ (reference sequence). The DNA of the CDR3 is TGTGCCAGCAGCGTCGGGGCAAATGAAAAACTGTTTTTT. This gives the protein CASSVGANEKLFF.

This clonotype was picked up a small number of times. The V and J genes are TRBV12-3 or TRBV12-4 and TRBJ1-1; TRBD1 aligns across 7 bases. The CDR3 covers 14 residues. The V gene end was trimmed by 6 bases and the J gene end by 3 bases; junction bases not matched to a gene: 7. In DNA, the CDR3 is TGTGCCAGCAGCCGACAGGGAGGGTACACTGAAGCTTTCTTT. The encoded protein is CASSRQGGYTEAFF.

Only a few counts were recorded for this clonotype. The chain links TRBV12-3 or TRBV12-4 to TRBJ2-4; D is undetermined. The CDR3 is made up of 14 amino acids. With 2 bases removed from V and 0 bases from J, the gap between germline ends came to 5 bases. The CDR3 sequence: CASSLPQAKNIQYF. The CDR3 nucleotides read TGTGCCAGCAGTTTACCGCAAGCCAAAAACATTCAGTACTTC.